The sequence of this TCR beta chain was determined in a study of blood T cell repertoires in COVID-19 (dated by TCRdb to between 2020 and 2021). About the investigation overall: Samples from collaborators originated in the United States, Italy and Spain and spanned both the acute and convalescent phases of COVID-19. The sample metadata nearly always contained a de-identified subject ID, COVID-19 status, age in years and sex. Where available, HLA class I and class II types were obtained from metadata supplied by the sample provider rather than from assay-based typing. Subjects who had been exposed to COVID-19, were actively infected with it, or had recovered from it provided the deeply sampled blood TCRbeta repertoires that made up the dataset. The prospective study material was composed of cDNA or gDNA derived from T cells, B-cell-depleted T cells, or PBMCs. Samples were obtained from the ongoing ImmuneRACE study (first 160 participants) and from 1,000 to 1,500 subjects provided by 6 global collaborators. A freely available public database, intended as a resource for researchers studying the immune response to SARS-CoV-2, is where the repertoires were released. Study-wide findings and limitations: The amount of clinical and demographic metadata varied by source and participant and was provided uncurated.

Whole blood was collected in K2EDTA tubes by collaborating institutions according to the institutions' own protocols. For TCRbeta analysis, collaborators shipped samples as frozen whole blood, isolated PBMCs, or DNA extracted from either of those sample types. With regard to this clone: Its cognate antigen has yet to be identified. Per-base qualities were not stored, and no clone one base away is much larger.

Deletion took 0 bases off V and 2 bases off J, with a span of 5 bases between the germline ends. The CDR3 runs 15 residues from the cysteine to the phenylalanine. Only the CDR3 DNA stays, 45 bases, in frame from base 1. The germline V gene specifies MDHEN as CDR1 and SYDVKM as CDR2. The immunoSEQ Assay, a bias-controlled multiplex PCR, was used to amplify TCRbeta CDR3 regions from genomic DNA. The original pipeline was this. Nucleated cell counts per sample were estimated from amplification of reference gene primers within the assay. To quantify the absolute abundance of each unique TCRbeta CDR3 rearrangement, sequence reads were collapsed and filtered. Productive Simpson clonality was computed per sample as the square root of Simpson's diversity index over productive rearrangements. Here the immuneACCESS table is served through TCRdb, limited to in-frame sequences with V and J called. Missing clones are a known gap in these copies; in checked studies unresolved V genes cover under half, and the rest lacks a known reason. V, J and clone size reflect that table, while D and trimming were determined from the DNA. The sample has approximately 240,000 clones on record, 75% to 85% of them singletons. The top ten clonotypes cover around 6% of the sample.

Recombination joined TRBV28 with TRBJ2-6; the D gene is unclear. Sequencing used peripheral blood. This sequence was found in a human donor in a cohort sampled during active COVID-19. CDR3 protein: CASSLWETGANVLTF. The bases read TGTGCCAGCAGTTTATGGGAGACTGGGGCCAACGTCCTGACTTTC.